This TCR beta chain was recovered during a study of T-cell reconstitution after alpha-beta-depleted transplantation in children. With V trimmed by 0 bases and J by 1 base, 6 bases remained unmatched. The length of the CDR3 is 16 residues. Germline V gene lookup returns CDR1 SGHRS and CDR2 YFSETQ. A library of TCRbeta sequences, prepared with unique molecular identifiers, was generated. TCRdb recomputed calls from the PCR reads with MiXCR, one row per CDR3 protein. The table has around 600,000 distinct CDR3 sequences, 16% seen once. The chain uses TRBV5-1 and TRBJ1-1; 7 positions agree with TRBD1. The input for sequencing was PBMCs from the stem cell graft donor, taken from the stem cell graft. This TCR derives from a human donor who donated a stem cell graft to a child with acute myeloid leukemia. CDR3 DNA sequence: TGCGCCAGCAGCTTGGCCTTGGACAGGAGGAACACTGAAGCTTTCTTT. This translates into CASSLALDRRNTEAFF.